This TCR beta chain was observed in a study of molecular identifiers for immune sequencing clone quantification. Sorting defined naive CD8 T cells as CD8+CD4-CCR7+CD45RA+. TCRdb re-derived calls from the PCR reads in MiXCR, one entry per CDR3 protein. The repertoire holds about 630,000 distinct CDR3 sequences, with about 25% as singletons. This clonotype was picked up many times. This CDR3 has 13 residues. The germline V gene has CDR1 GTSNPN and CDR2 SVGIG (reference sequence). V dropped 5 bases and J dropped 6 bases, with 13 bases sitting between them. The TCR was taken from a human donor in good health. Some libraries in this study had Jurkat cell RNA spiked in. Specimen: naive CD8+ T cells from blood, with Jurkat cell RNA spiked in. The subset: FACS-sorted CD8+CD4-CCR7+CD45RA+ naive T cells. The chain combines TRBV30 with TRBJ2-2; D not certain. The CDR3 sequence is CAWADRGAGELFF. As DNA, the CDR3 is TGTGCCTGGGCGGATCGTGGGGCCGGGGAGCTGTTTTTT. The full variable domain, in which reference TRBV30 and TRBJ2-2 provide the parts outside the CDR3, is SQTIHQWPATLVQPVGSPLSLECTVEGTSNPNLYWYRQAAGRGLQLLFYSVGIGQISSEVPQNLSASRPQDRQFILSSKKLLLSDSGFYLCAWADRGAGELFFGEGSRLTVL.